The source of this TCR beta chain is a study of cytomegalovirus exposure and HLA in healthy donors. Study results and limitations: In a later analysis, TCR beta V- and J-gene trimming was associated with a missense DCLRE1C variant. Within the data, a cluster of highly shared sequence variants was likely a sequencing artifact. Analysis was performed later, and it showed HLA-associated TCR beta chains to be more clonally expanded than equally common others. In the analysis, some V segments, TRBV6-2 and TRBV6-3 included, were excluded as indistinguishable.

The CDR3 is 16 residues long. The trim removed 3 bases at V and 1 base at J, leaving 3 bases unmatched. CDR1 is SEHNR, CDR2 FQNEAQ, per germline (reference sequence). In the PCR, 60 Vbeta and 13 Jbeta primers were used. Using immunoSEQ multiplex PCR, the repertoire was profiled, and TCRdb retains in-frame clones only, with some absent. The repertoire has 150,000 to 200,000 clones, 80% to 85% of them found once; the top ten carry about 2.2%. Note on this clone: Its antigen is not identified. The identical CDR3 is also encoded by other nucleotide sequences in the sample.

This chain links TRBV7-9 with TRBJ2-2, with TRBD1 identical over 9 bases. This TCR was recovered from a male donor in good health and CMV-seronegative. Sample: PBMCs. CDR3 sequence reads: CASSFNRGLNTGELFF. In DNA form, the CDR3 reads TGTGCCAGCAGCTTTAACAGGGGGCTGAACACCGGGGAGCTGTTTTTT.